This T cell receptor beta chain was sequenced for a study of T cell repertoires in cytomegalovirus infection. Study-level background: Indicated by public TCR beta signatures were CMV infection and matching HLA type.

This clonotype was detected ten times or more. MiXCR, run by TCRdb on the reads, gives a single entry per CDR3 protein. The sample shows about 740,000 distinct CDR3 sequences, 35% of them seen only once. V was cut by 5 bases and J by 2 bases, with 10 bases left in between. This CDR3 comprises 13 residues. CDR1 and CDR2 (germline): MDHEN, SYDVKM. The chain carries TRBV28 and TRBJ2-7; D remains unclear. The sequence was obtained from a human donor in good health (CMV status not recorded). Some clones in this sample may be carry-over from other donors' samples. The sequenced sample consisted of PBMCs. The CDR3 reads CASSIPGPYEQYF. Here the CDR3 DNA reads TGTGCCAGCAGTATACCGGGTCCCTACGAGCAGTACTTC. The full variable domain, completed using reference TRBV28 and TRBJ2-7, is DVKVTQSSRYLVKRTGEKVFLECVQDMDHENMFWYRQDPGLGLRLIYFSYDVKMKEKGDIPEGYSVSREKKERFSLILESASTNQTSMYLCASSIPGPYEQYFGPGTRLTVT.